One TCR beta chain is described in this entry. Its target is not known. This was the immunoSEQ v3.0 assay at survey level. TCRdb keeps only in-frame clones here, not all; method: immunoSEQ multiplex PCR. The sample has approximately 35,000 clones, 90% to 95% seen once. The entry originates in a study of long-term antiretroviral therapy in people with HIV. Germline values: CDR1 LNHNV, CDR2 YYDKDF (reference sequence). The CDR3 is 19 amino acids. Trimming removed 1 base from V and 2 bases from J; junction bases left unmatched: 15. Whole-study findings and limits: Regardless of time point, clones expanded before ART dominated the repertoire. Blood dates from 2004 to 2017, possibly under older ART regimens.

Cryopreserved PBMC samples of about 1-10 million cells were used for DNA extraction. Material: unsorted PBMCs, obtained around 5 years after starting antiretroviral therapy. The TCR was taken from a woman between 50 and 59 years old with HIV. The gene calls are TRBV15 and TRBJ1-2; 8 bases match TRBD1. Here the CDR3 reads CATSRGAGIGQGKNYGYTF. CDR3 nucleotides: TGTGCCACCAGCAGAGGGGCCGGGATCGGACAGGGCAAGAACTATGGCTACACCTTC.